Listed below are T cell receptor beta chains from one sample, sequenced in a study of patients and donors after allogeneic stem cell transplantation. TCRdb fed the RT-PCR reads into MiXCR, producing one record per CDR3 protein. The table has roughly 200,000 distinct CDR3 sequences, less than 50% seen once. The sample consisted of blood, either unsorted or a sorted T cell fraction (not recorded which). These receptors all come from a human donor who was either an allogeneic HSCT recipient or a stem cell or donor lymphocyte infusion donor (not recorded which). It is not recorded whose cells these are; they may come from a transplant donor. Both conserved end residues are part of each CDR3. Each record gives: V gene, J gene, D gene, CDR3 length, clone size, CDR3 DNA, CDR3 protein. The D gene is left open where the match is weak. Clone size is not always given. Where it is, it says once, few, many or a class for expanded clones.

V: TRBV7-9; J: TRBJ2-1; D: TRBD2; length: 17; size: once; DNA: TGTGCCAGCAGCTTAGCGCGGCCCGGAACTAGCGGGAATGAGCAGTTCTTC; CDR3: CASSLARPGTSGNEQFF
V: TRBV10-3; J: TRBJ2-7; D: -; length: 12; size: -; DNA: TGTGCCATCCAGGGACAAACCTACGAGCAGTACTTC; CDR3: CAIQGQTYEQYF
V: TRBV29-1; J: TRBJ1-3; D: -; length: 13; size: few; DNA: TGCAGCGTTGCAGGGGCTTCAGGAAACACCATATATTTT; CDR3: CSVAGASGNTIYF
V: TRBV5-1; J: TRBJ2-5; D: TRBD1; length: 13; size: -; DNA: TGCGCCAGCAGCTGGGACAGCCAAGAGACCCAGTACTTC; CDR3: CASSWDSQETQYF
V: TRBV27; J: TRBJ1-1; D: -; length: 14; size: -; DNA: TGTGCCAGCAGTCCCGGGGTCCAAATTACTGAAGCTTTCTTT; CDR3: CASSPGVQITEAFF
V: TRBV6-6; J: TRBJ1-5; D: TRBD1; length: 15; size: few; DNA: TGTGCCAGCAGCTTGGGACAGGGGACAAATCAGCCCCAGCATTTT; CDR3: CASSLGQGTNQPQHF
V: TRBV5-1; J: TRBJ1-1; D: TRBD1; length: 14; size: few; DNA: TGCGCCAGCAGCTTGGACACAGGGGGCACTGAAGCTTTCTTT; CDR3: CASSLDTGGTEAFF
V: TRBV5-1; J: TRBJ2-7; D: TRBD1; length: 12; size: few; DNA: TGCGCCAGCAGCCGACAGGGATACGAGCAGTACTTC; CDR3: CASSRQGYEQYF
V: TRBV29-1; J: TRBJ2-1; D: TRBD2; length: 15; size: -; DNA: TGCAGCGTTGAGCTAGCGGGGGGGCTCCACAATGAGCAGTTCTTC; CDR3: CSVELAGGLHNEQFF
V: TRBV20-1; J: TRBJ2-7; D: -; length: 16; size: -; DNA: TGCAGTGCTAAACCGGGACACCAACCGAAGGCGCTCGAGCAGTACTTC; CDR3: CSAKPGHQPKALEQYF
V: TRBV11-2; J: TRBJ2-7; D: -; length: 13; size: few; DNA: TGTGCCAGCAGCTTAGGTCCGGCCTACGAGCAGTACTTC; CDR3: CASSLGPAYEQYF
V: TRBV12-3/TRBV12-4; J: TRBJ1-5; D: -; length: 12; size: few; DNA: TGTGCCAGCAGCAGGATCTATCAGCCCCAGCATTTT; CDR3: CASSRIYQPQHF
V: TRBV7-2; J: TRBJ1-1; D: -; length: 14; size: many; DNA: TGTGCCAGCAGCTTAGGTCCAGGGAACACTGAAGCTTTCTTT; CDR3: CASSLGPGNTEAFF
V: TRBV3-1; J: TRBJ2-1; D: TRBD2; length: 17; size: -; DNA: TGTGCCAGCAGCCATAGACGTGAGCTAGCGGGGTATAATGAGCAGTTCTTC; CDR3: CASSHRRELAGYNEQFF
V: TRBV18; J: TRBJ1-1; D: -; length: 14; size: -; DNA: TGTGCCAGCTCACCGAAAGGCCCGAACACTGAAGCTTTCTTT; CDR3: CASSPKGPNTEAFF
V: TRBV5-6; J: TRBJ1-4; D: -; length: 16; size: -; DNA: TGTGCCAGCAGCTTGATGTCGCAGGGACGGGATGAAAAACTGTTTTTT; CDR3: CASSLMSQGRDEKLFF
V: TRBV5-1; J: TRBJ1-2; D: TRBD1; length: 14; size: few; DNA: TGCGCCAGCAGCTTACAGGGGGAGAACTATGGCTACACCTTC; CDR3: CASSLQGENYGYTF
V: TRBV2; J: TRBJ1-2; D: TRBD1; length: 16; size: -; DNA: TGTGCCAGTTCTTTAAGTGGGGGACAGGGGCCCTATGGCTACACCTTC; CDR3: CASSLSGGQGPYGYTF
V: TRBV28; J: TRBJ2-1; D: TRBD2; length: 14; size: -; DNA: TGTGCCAGCAATACGGGGGGGATTTACAATGAGCAGTTCTTC; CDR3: CASNTGGIYNEQFF
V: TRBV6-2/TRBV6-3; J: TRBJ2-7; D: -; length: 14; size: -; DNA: TGTGCCAGCACCCGGGGGACGGGGACCTACGAGCAGTACTTC; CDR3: CASTRGTGTYEQYF
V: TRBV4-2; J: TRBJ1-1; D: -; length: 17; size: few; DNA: TGTGCCAGCAGCCAAGAGGTCGGGTGGCAGCTGAACACTGAAGCTTTCTTT; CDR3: CASSQEVGWQLNTEAFF
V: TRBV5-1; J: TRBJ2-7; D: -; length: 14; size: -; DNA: TGCGCCAGCAGCTTGGAAGCCCTGATTGGCGAGCAGTACTTC; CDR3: CASSLEALIGEQYF
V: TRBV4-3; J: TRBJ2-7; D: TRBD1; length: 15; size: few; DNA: TGCGCCAGCAGCCAGAGACAGGGGGCCACCTACGAGCAGTACTTC; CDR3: CASSQRQGATYEQYF
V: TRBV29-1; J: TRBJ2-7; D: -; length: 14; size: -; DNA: TGCAGCGCCCGGACCGGGCAGGGTTCCTACGAGCAGTACTTC; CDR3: CSARTGQGSYEQYF
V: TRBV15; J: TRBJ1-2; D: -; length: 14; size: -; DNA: TGTGCCACCAGCAGAGATCTACTGAACTATGGCTACACCTTC; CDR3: CATSRDLLNYGYTF
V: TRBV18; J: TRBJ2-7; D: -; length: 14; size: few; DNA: TGTGCCAGCTCACCACGGGAAGACAGGTACGAGCAGTACTTC; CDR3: CASSPREDRYEQYF
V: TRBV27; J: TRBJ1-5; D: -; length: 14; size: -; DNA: TGTGCCAGCAGTTGGGGGGACTCTGGACAGCCCCAGCATTTT; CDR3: CASSWGDSGQPQHF
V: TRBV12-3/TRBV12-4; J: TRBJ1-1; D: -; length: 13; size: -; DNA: TGTGCCAGCAGTTCCAAAGCAGGGACTGAAGCTTTCTTT; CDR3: CASSSKAGTEAFF
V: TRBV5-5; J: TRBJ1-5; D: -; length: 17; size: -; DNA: TGTGCCAGCAGCTTGGGTCAGGGCGGGAATAGCAATCAGCCCCAGCATTTT; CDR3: CASSLGQGGNSNQPQHF
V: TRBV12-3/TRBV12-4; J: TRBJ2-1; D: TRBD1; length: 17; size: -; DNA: TGTGCCAGCAGTCTCTCTGCGACGGACAGGGGCAACAATGAGCAGTTCTTC; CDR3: CASSLSATDRGNNEQFF
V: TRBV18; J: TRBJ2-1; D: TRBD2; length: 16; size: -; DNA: TGTGCCAGCTCACCACCAGGCGGGAGCTCCTACAATGAGCAGTTCTTC; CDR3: CASSPPGGSSYNEQFF
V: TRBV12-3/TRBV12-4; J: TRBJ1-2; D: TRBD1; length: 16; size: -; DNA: TGTGCCAGCAGCCCTAACACCGGGACAGGCAACTATGGCTACACCTTC; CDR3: CASSPNTGTGNYGYTF
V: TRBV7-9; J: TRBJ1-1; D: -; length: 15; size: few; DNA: TGTGCCAGCAGCGTAGGGTGGCAGGGTGGTACTGAAGCTTTCTTT; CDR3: CASSVGWQGGTEAFF
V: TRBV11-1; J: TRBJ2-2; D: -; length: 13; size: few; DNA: TGTGCCAGTGGGGACATGTCCACCGGGGAGCTGTTTTTT; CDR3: CASGDMSTGELFF
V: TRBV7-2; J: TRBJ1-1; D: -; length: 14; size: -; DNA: TGTGCCAGCAGCTTAGAGCCCGCCCTCACTGAAGCTTTCTTT; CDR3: CASSLEPALTEAFF
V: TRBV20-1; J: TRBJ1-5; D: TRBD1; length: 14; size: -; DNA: TGCAGTGCTAGTGGGACAGGGAATCGGCAGCCCCAGCATTTT; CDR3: CSASGTGNRQPQHF
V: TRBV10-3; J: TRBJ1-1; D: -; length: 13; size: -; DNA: TGTGCCATCAGGGGGACATCGAAAACTGAAGCTTTCTTT; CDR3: CAIRGTSKTEAFF
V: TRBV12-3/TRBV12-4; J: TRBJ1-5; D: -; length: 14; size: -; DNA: TGTGCCAGCAGTTTCCGCGTAAGGAATCAGCCCCAGCATTTT; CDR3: CASSFRVRNQPQHF
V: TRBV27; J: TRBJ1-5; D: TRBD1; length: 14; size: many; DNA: TGTGCCAGCAGGGACAGGGGGAGCAATCAGCCCCAGCATTTT; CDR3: CASRDRGSNQPQHF
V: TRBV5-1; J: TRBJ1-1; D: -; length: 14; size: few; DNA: TGCGCCAGCAGCTTGGGGGACCCGAGGACTGAAGCTTTCTTT; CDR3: CASSLGDPRTEAFF
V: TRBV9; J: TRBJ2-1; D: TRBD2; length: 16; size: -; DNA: TGTGCCAGCAGCGTAGTAGCGGGGGGGCAGGCTAATGAGCAGTTCTTC; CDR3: CASSVVAGGQANEQFF
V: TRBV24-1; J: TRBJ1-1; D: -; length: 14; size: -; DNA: TGTGCCACCAGTGAGGGGGAGGAGTCTGCTGAAGCTTTCTTT; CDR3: CATSEGEESAEAFF
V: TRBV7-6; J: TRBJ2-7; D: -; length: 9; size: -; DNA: TGTGCCCGGGCCTACGAGCAGTACTTC; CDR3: CARAYEQYF
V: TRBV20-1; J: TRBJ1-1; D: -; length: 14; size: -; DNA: TGCAGTGCTGCGATCGGACACTTGAACACTGAAGCTTTCTTT; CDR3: CSAAIGHLNTEAFF
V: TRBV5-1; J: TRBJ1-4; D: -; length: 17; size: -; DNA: TGCGCCAGCAGCCACCTGCCAGGCCCCTCAACTAATGAAAAACTGTTTTTT; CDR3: CASSHLPGPSTNEKLFF
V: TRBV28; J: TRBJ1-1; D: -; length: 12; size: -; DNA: TGTGCCAGCAACGGGGTGAACACTGAAGCTTTCTTT; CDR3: CASNGVNTEAFF
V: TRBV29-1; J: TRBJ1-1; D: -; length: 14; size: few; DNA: TGCAGCGTTGACGGGGGGCCGGTGAACACTGAAGCTTTCTTT; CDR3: CSVDGGPVNTEAFF
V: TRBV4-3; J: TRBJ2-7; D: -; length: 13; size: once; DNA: TGCGCCAGCAGCCACTCATCCGAGGACGAGCAGTACTTC; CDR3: CASSHSSEDEQYF
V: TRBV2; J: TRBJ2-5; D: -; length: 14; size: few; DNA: TGTGCCAGCAGTGAAGTATCTGATCAAGAGACCCAGTACTTC; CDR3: CASSEVSDQETQYF
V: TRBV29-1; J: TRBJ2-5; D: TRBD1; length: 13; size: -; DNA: TGCAGCGTGGGTTACAGGGGCCAAGAGACCCAGTACTTC; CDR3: CSVGYRGQETQYF
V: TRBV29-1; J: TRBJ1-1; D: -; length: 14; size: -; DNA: TGCAGCGCCGCCGGGAGGGGCAGGGGCACTGAAGCTTTCTTT; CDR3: CSAAGRGRGTEAFF
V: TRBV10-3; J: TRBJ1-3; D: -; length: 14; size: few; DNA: TGTGCCATCGGCCGCCTACAGGATGGAAACACCATATATTTT; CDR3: CAIGRLQDGNTIYF
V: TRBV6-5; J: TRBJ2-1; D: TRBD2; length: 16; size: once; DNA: TGTGCCAGCAGTCCAAAAGGACTAGCGGGCCCCAATGAGCAGTTCTTC; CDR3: CASSPKGLAGPNEQFF
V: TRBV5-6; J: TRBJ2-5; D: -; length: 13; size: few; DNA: TGTGCCAGCAGCTTGGACGGCCAAGAGACCCAGTACTTC; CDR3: CASSLDGQETQYF
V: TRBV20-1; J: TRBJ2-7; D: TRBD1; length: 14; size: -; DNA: TGCAGTGCTAATACAGGGGCCTCGGATTACGAGCAGTACTTC; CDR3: CSANTGASDYEQYF
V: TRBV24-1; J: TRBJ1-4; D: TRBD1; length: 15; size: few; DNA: TGTGCCACCAGTGACCCCGGACAGGCGGAGGGAAAACTGTTTTTT; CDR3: CATSDPGQAEGKLFF
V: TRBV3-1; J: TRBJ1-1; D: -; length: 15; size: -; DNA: TGTGCCAGCAGCCAGGGGTCGGGACAGAACACTGAAGCTTTCTTT; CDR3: CASSQGSGQNTEAFF
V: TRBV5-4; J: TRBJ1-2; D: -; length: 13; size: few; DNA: TGTGCCAGCAGTGCGTGGACAGACTATGGCTACACCTTC; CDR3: CASSAWTDYGYTF
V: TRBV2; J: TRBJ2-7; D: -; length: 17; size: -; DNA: TGTGCCAGCAGTGATACCCCCGACAGGCCCGTATCCTACGAGCAGTACTTC; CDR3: CASSDTPDRPVSYEQYF
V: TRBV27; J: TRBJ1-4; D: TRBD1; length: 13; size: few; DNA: TGTGCCAGCGCACAGGGGGCACGGGAAAAACTGTTTTTT; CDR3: CASAQGAREKLFF